The sequence of this TCR beta chain was determined in a study of blood T cell repertoires in COVID-19. There are a few counts of this clone. Some clones are missing from TCRdb's copy, which holds only in-frame ones; the method was immunoSEQ multiplex PCR. The table lists some 120,000 clones, 86% of them singletons, with 3.5% to 5.5% in the top ten. The origin of this receptor is a man aged 35 to 55 with acute or convalescent COVID-19. The sequenced material came from peripheral blood.

CDR3 sequence (DNA): TGTGCCAGCAGCTTAGAACAGGGGCAAGGAAACACCATATATTTT. Translation: CASSLEQGQGNTIYF. The chain carries TRBV7-6 and TRBJ1-3; 7 bases agree with TRBD1. CDR1 and CDR2 (germline): SGHVS, FNYEAQ. CDR3 length: 15 residues. With 1 base clipped from V and 4 bases from J, the junction kept 4 bases outside the gene matches.